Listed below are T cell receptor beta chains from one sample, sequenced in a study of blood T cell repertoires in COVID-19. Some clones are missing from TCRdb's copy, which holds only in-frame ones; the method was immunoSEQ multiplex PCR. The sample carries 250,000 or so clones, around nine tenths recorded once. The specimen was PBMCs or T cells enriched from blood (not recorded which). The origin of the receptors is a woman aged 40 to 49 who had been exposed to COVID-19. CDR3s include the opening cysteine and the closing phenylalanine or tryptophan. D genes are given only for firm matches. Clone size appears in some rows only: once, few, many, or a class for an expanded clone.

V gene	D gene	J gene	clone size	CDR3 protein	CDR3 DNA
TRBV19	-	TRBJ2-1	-	CASNYRDGNEQFF	TGTGCCAGTAATTACAGGGATGGTAATGAGCAGTTCTTC
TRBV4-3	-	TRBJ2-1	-	CASSQAVGLPNNEQFF	TGCGCCAGCAGCCAAGCTGTCGGACTACCCAACAATGAGCAGTTCTTC
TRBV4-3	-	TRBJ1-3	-	CASSQDYGNTIYF	TGCGCCAGCAGCCAAGATTATGGAAACACCATATATTTT
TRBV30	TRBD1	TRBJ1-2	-	CAWSKGQGNYGYTF	TGTGCCTGGAGTAAGGGACAGGGCAACTATGGCTACACCTTC
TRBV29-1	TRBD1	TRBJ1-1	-	CSVDRVRGMNTEAFF	TGCAGCGTCGACAGGGTAAGGGGGATGAACACTGAAGCTTTCTTT
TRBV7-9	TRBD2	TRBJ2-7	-	CASSPPGTSYEQYF	TGTGCCAGCAGCCCCCCCGGGACTAGCTACGAGCAGTACTTC
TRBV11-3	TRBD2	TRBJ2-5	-	CASSFSWEGLYQETQYF	TGTGCCAGCAGCTTCTCGTGGGAGGGATTGTACCAAGAGACCCAGTACTTC
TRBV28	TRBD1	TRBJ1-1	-	CASIGQGETEAFF	TGTGCCAGCATCGGGCAGGGGGAGACTGAAGCTTTCTTT
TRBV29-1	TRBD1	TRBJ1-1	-	CSVEGGQGRTEAFF	TGCAGCGTTGAAGGGGGACAGGGACGAACTGAAGCTTTCTTT
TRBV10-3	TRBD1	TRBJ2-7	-	CATMGPGTGANEQYF	TGTGCCACCATGGGGCCCGGGACAGGAGCAAACGAGCAGTACTTC
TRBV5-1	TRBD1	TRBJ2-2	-	CASSINTGDRGELFF	TGCGCCAGCAGCATCAACACAGGGGATCGCGGGGAGCTGTTTTTT
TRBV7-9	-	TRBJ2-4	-	CASSLESSIAKNIQYF	TGTGCCAGCAGCTTAGAGAGTAGCATAGCCAAAAACATTCAGTACTTC
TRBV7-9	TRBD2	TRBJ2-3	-	CAIDAGTSGREQTTDTQYF	TGTGCCATTGACGCCGGAACTAGCGGGAGGGAGCAGACCACAGATACGCAGTATTTT
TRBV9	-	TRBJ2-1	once	CASSVGDSNNEQFF	TGTGCCAGCAGCGTAGGGGACTCCAACAATGAGCAGTTCTTC
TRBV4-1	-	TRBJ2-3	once	CASSPRQGTDTQYF	TGCGCCAGCAGCCCGCGACAGGGCACAGATACGCAGTATTTT
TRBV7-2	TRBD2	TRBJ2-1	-	CASSLARRLAGSQSSYNEQFF	TGTGCCAGCAGCTTAGCGCGGAGACTAGCGGGATCTCAGAGCTCCTACAATGAGCAGTTCTTC
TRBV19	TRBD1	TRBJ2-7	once	CASRNRDSASEQYF	TGTGCCAGTAGGAACCGGGACAGCGCTAGCGAGCAGTACTTC
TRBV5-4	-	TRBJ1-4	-	CASSLGGQRTREKLFF	TGTGCCAGCAGCTTGGGAGGTCAGAGAACTAGGGAAAAACTGTTTTTT
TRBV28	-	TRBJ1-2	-	CASSSRVAENYGYTF	TGTGCCAGCAGCAGCCGCGTTGCGGAGAACTATGGCTACACCTTC
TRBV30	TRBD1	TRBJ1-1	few	CAWSVGPQGARSEAFF	TGTGCCTGGAGTGTAGGCCCCCAGGGGGCCAGGTCCGAAGCTTTCTTT
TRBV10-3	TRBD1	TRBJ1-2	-	CAISESAGQGASYGYTF	TGTGCCATCAGTGAGTCGGCGGGACAGGGGGCGAGTTATGGCTACACCTTC
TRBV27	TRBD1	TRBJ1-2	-	CASRPRDREDGYTF	TGTGCCAGCAGACCCCGGGACAGGGAGGATGGCTACACCTTC
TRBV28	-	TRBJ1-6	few	CASRTGTYNSPLHF	TGTGCCAGCAGAACAGGGACCTATAATTCACCCCTCCACTTT
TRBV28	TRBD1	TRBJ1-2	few	CASSLFEGAGGYTF	TGTGCCAGCAGTTTATTTGAGGGGGCGGGTGGCTACACCTTC
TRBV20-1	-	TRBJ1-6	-	CSALRGLSLHF	TGCAGTGCTCTCAGGGGTCTATCCCTCCACTTT
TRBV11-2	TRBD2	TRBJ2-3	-	CASSLTSGSPTQYF	TGTGCCAGCAGCCTGACTAGCGGGAGCCCTACGCAGTATTTT
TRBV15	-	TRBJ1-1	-	CATSRDLGGITEAFF	TGTGCCACCAGCAGAGACCTGGGGGGGATCACTGAAGCTTTCTTT
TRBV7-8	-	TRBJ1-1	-	CASSLSLGSPEAFF	TGTGCCAGCAGCTTAAGTTTGGGCTCGCCTGAAGCTTTCTTT
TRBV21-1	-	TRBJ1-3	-	CASRISDRDSGNTIYF	TGTGCCAGCAGAATTTCTGACAGGGACTCTGGAAACACCATATATTTT
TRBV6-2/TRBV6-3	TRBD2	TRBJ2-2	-	CASSYLTGTTGAGELFF	TGTGCCAGCAGTTACCTAACCGGGACTACGGGAGCCGGGGAGCTGTTTTTT
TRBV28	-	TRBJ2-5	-	CASSPDGVWETQYF	TGTGCCAGCAGTCCAGACGGGGTTTGGGAGACCCAGTACTTC
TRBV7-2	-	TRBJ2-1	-	CASRRRDEQFF	TGTGCCAGCAGGCGGAGGGATGAGCAGTTCTTC
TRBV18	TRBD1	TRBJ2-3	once	CASSTGARDTQYF	TGTGCCAGCTCGACAGGGGCGAGAGATACGCAGTATTTT
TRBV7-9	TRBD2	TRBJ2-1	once	CASSLLGLAAEQFF	TGTGCCAGCAGCCTTTTGGGACTAGCGGCGGAGCAGTTCTTC